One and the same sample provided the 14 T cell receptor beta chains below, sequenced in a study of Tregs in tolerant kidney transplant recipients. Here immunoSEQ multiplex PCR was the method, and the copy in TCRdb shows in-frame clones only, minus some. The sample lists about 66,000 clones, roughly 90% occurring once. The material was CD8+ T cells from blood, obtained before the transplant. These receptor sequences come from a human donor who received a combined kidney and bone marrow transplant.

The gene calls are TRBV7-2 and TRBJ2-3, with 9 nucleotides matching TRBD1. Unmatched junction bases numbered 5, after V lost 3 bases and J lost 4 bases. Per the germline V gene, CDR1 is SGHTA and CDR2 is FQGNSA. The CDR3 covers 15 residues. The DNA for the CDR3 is TGTGCCAGCAGCTTTACAGGGGGCGCGGCAGATACGCAGTATTTT. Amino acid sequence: CASSFTGGAADTQYF. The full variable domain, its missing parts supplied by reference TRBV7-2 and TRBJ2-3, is GAGVSQSPSNKVTEKGKDVELRCDPISGHTALYWYRQSLGQGLEFLIYFQGNSAPDKSGLPSDRFSAERTGGSVSTLTIQRTQQEDSAVYLCASSFTGGAADTQYFGPGTRLTVL.

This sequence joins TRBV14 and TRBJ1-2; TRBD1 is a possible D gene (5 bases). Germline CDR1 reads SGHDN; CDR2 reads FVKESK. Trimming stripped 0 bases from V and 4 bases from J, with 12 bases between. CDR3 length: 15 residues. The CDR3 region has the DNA TGTGCCAGCAGCCAAGATTTAAAAGGGGCCTATGGCTACACCTTC. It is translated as CASSQDLKGAYGYTF.

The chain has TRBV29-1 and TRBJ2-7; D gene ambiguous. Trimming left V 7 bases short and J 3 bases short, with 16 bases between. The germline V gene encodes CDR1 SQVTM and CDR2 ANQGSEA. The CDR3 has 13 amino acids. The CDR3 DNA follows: TGCAGCGCTTTGATCTCCTATAACTACGAGCAGTACTTC. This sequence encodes CSALISYNYEQYF.

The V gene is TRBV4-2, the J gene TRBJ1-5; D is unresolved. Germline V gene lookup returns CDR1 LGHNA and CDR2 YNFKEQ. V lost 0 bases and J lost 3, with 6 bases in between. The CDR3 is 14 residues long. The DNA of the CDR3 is TGTGCCAGCAGCCAAGACAGTATCAATCAGCCCCAGCATTTT. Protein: CASSQDSINQPQHF.

DNA of the CDR3: TGTGCCAGCAGCTTAGGCGGAGTACATTCATACGAGCAGTACTTC. Protein sequence: CASSLGGVHSYEQYF. The genes are TRBV7-8 and TRBJ2-7; no clear D gene. CDR1 and CDR2 from the germline V gene are SGHVS and FQNEAQ. CDR3 length: 15 residues. V was cut by 1 base and J by 4 bases, with 14 bases left in between.

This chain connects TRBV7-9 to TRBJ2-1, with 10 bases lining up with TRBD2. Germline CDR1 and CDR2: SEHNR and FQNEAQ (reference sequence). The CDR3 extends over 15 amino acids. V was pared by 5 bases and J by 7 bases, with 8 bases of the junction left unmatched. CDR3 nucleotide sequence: TGTGCCAGCAGCCCAACGAGCGGGAGGGTTAATGAGCAGTTCTTC. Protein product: CASSPTSGRVNEQFF.

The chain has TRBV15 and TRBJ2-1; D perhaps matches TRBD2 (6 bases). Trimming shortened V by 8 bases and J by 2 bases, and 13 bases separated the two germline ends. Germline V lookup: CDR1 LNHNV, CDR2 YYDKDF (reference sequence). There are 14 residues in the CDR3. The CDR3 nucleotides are TGTGCCACCCATAGCGGTGCCACCTACAATGAGCAGTTCTTC. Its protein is CATHSGATYNEQFF.

CDR3 nucleotide sequence: TGTGCCAGCAGCGTAGGGGCTAGCGGGGACTACGAGCAGTACTTC. This translates into CASSVGASGDYEQYF. The V call is TRBV9, the J call TRBJ2-5; 9 nucleotides align to TRBD2. The J call may not be correct, given that the DNA end is closer to TRBJ2-7. The CDR3 totals 15 residues. Germline V gene data show CDR1 as SGDLS and CDR2 as YYNGEE.

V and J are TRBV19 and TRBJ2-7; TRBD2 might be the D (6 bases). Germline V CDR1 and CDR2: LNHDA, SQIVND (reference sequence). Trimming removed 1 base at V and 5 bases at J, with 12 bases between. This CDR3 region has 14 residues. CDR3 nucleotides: TGTGCCAGTAGTATAGTGCCGGGGGTGAACGAGCAGTACTTC. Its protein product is CASSIVPGVNEQYF.

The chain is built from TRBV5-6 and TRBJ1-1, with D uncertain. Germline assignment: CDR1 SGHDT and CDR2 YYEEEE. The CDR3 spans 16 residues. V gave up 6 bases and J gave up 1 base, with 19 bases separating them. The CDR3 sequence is CASIPTWRQKNTEAFF. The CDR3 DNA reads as TGTGCCAGCATCCCGACCTGGAGGCAGAAGAACACTGAAGCTTTCTTT.

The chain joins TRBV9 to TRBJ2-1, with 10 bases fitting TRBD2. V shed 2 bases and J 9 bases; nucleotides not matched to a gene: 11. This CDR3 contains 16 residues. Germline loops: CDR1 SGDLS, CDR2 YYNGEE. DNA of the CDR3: TGTGCCAGCAGCGTGGAGTTTAGCGGGAGGATCAGTGAGCAGTTCTTC. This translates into CASSVEFSGRISEQFF.

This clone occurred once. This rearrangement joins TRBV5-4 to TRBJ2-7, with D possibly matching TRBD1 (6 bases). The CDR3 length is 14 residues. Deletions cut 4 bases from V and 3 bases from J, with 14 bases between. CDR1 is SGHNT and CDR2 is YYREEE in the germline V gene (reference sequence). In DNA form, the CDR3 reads TGTGCCAGCAGCACAGGGCTATCGAGCTACGAGCAGTACTTC. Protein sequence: CASSTGLSSYEQYF.

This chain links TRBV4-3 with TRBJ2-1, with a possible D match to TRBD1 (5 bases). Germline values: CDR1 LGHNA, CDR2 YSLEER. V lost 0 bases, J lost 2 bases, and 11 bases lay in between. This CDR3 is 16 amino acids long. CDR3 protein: CASSQEGRAPYNEQFF. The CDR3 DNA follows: TGCGCCAGCAGCCAAGAAGGCAGGGCACCCTACAATGAGCAGTTCTTC.

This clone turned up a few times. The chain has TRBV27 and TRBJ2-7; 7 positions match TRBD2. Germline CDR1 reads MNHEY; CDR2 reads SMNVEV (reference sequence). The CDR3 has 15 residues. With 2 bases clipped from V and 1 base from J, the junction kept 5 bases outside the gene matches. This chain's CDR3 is CASSLASGGSYEQYF. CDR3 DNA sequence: TGTGCCAGCAGTTTAGCCTCGGGGGGATCCTACGAGCAGTACTTC.